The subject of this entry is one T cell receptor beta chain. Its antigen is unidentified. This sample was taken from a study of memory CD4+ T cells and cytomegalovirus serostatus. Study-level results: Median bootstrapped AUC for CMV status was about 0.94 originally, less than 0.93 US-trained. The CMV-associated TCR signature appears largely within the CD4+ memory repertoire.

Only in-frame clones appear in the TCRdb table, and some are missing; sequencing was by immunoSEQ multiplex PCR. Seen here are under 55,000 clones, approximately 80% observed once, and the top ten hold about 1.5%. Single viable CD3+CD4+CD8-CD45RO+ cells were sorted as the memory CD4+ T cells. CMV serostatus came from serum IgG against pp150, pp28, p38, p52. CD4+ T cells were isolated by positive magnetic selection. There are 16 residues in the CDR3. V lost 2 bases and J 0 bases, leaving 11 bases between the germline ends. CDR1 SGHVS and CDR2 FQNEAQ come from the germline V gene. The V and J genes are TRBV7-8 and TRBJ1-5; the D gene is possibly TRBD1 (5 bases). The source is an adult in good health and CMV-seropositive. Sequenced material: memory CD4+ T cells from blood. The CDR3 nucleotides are TGTGCCAGCAGCTTAAGTAGGACACTTAGCAATCAGCCCCAGCATTTT. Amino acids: CASSLSRTLSNQPQHF.